The entry below gives a single T cell receptor beta chain sequence along with its context. The target antigen is unknown. Alongside a J-beta primer mix, a sample-barcoded 5' primer served in a second PCR lasting roughly 7 to 11 cycles. No fewer than 3 million CDR3-containing paired-end reads came from each sample. TCRdb fed the 5' RACE reads into MiXCR, producing one record per CDR3 protein. In the table there are approximately 600,000 distinct CDR3 sequences, roughly 58% of which are singletons. Trimming took 2 bases from V and 8 from J, leaving 18 bases between them. Germline CDR1 WNHNN, CDR2 SYGVQD (reference sequence). The CDR3 contains 15 residues. No fewer than 7 million PBMCs went into each sample. This entry comes from a study of blood T cells in healthy people across ages. Points from the study as a whole: Long-lived donors exceeded aged donors in naive CD4+ cells and diversity. The lack of PBMC sorting stopped any conclusive naive versus antigen-experienced comparison.

The V call is TRBV10-1, the J call TRBJ1-2; D ambiguous. The sequence was collected from a man in his fifties or sixties in good health. Material: blood. The DNA of the CDR3 is TGCGCCAGCAGTGAGGGAATTGGCCCTGCGGGCGGCTACACCTTC. Its translation is CASSEGIGPAGGYTF.